This T cell receptor (beta chain) was sequenced during a study of identical twins. Study-level points and caveats: Excess low generation probability was seen in twin-shared out-of-frame alpha sequences. Models predicted too little out-of-frame TCR alpha sharing in monozygotic twins.

From the 5' RACE reads, TCRdb called clonotypes with MiXCR, one entry per CDR3 protein. The profile shows 500,000 to 600,000 distinct CDR3 sequences, around 20% of them singletons. This clonotype was picked up a small number of times. Its antigen is not known. Germline CDR1 MNHNS, CDR2 SASEGT. V shed 5 bases and J shed 5 bases, with 18 bases lying between them. The CDR3 has 15 residues. The same specimen was also included in a second study, on T cells expressing NK-cell markers. Per that study: Eight donors were sequenced, seven testing HCMV-seropositive and one testing seronegative.

The sequencing input was CD4+ T cells sorted from blood. The chain carries TRBV6-1 and TRBJ1-2, with a weak D call TRBD1 (6 bases). This TCR was recovered from a woman in her late teens or twenties in good health. The CDR3 here is CASSPTNRGLYGYTF. CDR3 sequence (DNA): TGTGCCAGCAGTCCCACAAATCGGGGGCTTTATGGCTACACCTTC.